This T cell receptor (beta chain) was recorded in a study of human T cells and chemical hapten exposure. In the study overall: Variability of per-sample TCR yields stemmed mainly from small differences in pooled library volume. Broader study findings: The study found that DPC sensitization did not change TCRs above 1 in 1000 frequency.

This clonotype was detected ten times or more. Its cognate antigen is unknown. Extraction of total RNA was performed on unfractionated whole blood. Within the library, unique molecular identifiers were attached to each individual cDNA molecule. Original data processing: From approximately 25,000 to 650,000 TCRs were found per sample, with a median of approximately 92,000. Each CDR3 protein is one row after TCRdb ran MiXCR on the reads. The V and J calls were not made by the authors but by TCRdb's processing. The data show more than 100,000 distinct CDR3 sequences, 8.5% to 9% seen once. Sequenced sample: whole blood. This receptor was identified in a human donor in good health. Some clones in this sample may be carry-over from other donors' samples.

The CDR3 nucleotides are TGCGCCAGCAGCAGACAGGGGGAATATGGCTACACCTTC. It yields the protein CASSRQGEYGYTF. This chain joins TRBV4-1 and TRBJ1-2; 9 positions match TRBD1. The junction had 3 bases not matched to a gene; V was cut back by 5 bases and J by 5 bases. CDR1 is MGHRA and CDR2 is YSYEKL in the germline V gene. The CDR3 is 13 amino acids.